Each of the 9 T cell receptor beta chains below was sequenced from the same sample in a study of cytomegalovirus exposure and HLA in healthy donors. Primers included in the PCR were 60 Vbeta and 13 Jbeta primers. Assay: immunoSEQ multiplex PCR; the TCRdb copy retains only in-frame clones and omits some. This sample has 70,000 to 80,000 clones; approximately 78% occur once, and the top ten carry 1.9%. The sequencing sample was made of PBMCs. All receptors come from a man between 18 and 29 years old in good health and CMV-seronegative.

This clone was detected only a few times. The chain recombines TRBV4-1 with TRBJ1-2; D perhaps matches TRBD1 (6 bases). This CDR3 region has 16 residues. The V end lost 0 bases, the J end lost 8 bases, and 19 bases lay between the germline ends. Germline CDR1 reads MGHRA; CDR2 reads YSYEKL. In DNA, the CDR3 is TGCGCCAGCAGCCAAGATATGGTGACAGGTGCGGAAGGCTACACCTTC. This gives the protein CASSQDMVTGAEGYTF.

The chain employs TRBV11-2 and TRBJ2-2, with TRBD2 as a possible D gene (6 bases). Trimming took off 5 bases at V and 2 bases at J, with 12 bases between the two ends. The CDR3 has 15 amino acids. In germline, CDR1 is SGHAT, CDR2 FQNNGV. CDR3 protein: CASSNRDSNTGELFF. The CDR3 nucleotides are TGTGCCAGCAGCAACCGGGACTCCAACACCGGGGAGCTGTTTTTT.

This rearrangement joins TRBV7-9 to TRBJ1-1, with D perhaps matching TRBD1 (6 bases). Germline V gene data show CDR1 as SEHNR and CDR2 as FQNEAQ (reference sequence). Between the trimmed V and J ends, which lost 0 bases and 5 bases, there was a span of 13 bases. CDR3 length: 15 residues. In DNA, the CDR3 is TGTGCCAGCAGCTTAGCAGAGGGGGAGGGTACTGAAGCTTTCTTT. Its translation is CASSLAEGEGTEAFF.

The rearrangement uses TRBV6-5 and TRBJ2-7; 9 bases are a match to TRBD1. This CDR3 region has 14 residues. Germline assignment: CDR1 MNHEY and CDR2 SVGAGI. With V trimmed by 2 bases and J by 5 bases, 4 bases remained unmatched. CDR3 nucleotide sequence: TGTGCCAGCAGTTACGGGACAGGGCTCAACGAGCAGTACTTC. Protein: CASSYGTGLNEQYF.

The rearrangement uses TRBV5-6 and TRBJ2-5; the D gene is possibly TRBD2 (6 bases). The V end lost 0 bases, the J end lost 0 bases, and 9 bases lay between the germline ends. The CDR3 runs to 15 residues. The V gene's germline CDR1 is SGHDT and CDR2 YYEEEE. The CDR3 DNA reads TGTGCCAGCAGCTTGGGAGGGAGGTACCAAGAGACCCAGTACTTC. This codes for CASSLGGRYQETQYF. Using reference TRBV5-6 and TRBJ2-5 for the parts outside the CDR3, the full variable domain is DAGVTQSPTHLIKTRGQQVTLRCSPKSGHDTVSWYQQALGQGPQFIFQYYEEEERQRGNFPDRFSGHQFPNYSSELNVNALLLGDSALYLCASSLGGRYQETQYFGPGTRLLVL.

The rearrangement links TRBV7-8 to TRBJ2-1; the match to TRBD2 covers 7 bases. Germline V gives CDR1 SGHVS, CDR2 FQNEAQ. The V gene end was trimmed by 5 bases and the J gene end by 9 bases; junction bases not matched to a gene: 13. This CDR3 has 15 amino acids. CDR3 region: CASSPRASGVGEQFF. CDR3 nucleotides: TGTGCCAGCAGCCCCCGGGCTAGCGGTGTGGGTGAGCAGTTCTTC.

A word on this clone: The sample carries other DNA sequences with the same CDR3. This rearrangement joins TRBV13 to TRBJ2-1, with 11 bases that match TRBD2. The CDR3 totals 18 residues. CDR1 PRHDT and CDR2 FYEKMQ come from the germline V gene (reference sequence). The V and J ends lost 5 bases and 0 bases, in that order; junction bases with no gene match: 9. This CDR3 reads CASSELTSGAISYNEQFF. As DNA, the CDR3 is TGTGCCAGCAGCGAGTTGACTAGCGGGGCTATCTCCTACAATGAGCAGTTCTTC. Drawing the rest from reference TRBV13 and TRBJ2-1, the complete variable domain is AAGVIQSPRHLIKEKRETATLKCYPIPRHDTVYWYQQGPGQDPQFLISFYEKMQSDKGSIPDRFSAQQFSDYHSELNMSSLELGDSALYFCASSELTSGAISYNEQFFGPGTRLTVL.

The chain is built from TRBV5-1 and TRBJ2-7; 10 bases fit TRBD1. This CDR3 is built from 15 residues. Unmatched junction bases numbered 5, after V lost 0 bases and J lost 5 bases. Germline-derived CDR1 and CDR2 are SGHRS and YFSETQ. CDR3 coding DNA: TGCGCCAGCAGCTTGGCTGGACAGGGGGGACACGAGCAGTACTTC. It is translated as CASSLAGQGGHEQYF.

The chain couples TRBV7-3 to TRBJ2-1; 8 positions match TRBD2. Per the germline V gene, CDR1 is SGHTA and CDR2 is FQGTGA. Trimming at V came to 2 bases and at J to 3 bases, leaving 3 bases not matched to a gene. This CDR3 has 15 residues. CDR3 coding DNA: TGTGCCAGCAGCTTACAGCGGGAGAGCTACAATGAGCAGTTCTTC. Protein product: CASSLQRESYNEQFF.